This passage covers 22 T cell receptor beta chains from one sample sequenced in a study of shared clonotypes between healthy human individuals. TCRdb keeps only in-frame clones here, not all; method: immunoSEQ multiplex PCR. The sample holds over a million clones; under 99% are singletons and the top ten take roughly 0.45%. Source material: naive CD4+ T cells sorted from blood. Subset specified: CD45RA+ positively selected. The receptor set was obtained from a man aged 25 to 40 in good health.

The genes are TRBV29-1 and TRBJ1-2; D is possibly TRBD1 (5 bases). Germline V gene data show CDR1 as SQVTM and CDR2 as ANQGSEA. The CDR3 loop spans 11 amino acids. Trimming took off 6 bases at V and 5 bases at J, with 10 bases between the two ends. CDR3 amino acids: CSVPGIYGYTF. The CDR3 DNA is TGCAGCGTACCAGGGATTTATGGCTACACCTTC.

The chain couples TRBV7-9 to TRBJ2-7; TRBD1 is a possible D gene (5 bases). This CDR3 contains 14 residues. The germline V and J ends were trimmed by 5 bases and 0 bases, with 11 bases remaining between them. Germline V lookup: CDR1 SEHNR, CDR2 FQNEAQ (reference sequence). The CDR3 DNA is TGTGCCAGCAGCCCCAGGGTAAGCTCCTACGAGCAGTACTTC. Its translation is CASSPRVSSYEQYF.

In its sample, this clone was seen once. This rearrangement joins TRBV7-9 to TRBJ1-2; TRBD1 might be the D (5 bases). This CDR3 is built from 13 residues. The germline V and J ends were trimmed by 1 base and 5 bases, with 8 bases remaining between them. CDR1 SEHNR and CDR2 FQNEAQ come from the germline V gene (reference sequence). CDR3 in amino acids: CASSLVGVYGYTF. DNA for the CDR3: TGTGCCAGCAGCTTAGTAGGGGTTTATGGCTACACCTTC.

The chain carries TRBV12-5 and TRBJ2-2, with 10 nucleotides matching TRBD2. J was trimmed by 2 bases and V by 2 bases; bases with no gene match: 14. Germline V CDR1 and CDR2: LGHNT, FRNRAP. The CDR3 spans 20 residues. CDR3 coding DNA: TGTGCTAGTGGTTTGTTGCCGGGACTAGCGCCTTGGAGAAACACCGGGGAGCTGTTTTTT. This encodes CASGLLPGLAPWRNTGELFF.

The chain recombines TRBV27 with TRBJ2-1, with TRBD2 matching over 10 bases. Germline V gene sequence: CDR1 MNHEY, CDR2 SMNVEV (reference sequence). The CDR3 has 15 amino acids. V shed 5 bases and J 2 bases; nucleotides not matched to a gene: 3. In DNA form, the CDR3 reads TGTGCCAGCAGTCCCGGACTAGCGGCCTACAATGAGCAGTTCTTC. Translated: CASSPGLAAYNEQFF.

This rearrangement joins TRBV9 to TRBJ1-5; possibly TRBD1 for D (5 bases). The CDR3 is 15 residues long. V was clipped by 4 bases and J by 3 bases, with 14 bases between them. Germline assignment: CDR1 SGDLS and CDR2 YYNGEE. The CDR3 spells CASSLGGNLNQPQHF. The CDR3 DNA sequence: TGTGCCAGCAGCCTCGGGGGTAACCTCAATCAGCCCCAGCATTTT.

The chain carries TRBV29-1 and TRBJ2-1; no clear D gene. CDR1 and CDR2 from the germline V gene are SQVTM and ANQGSEA. With 7 bases removed from V and 2 bases from J, the gap between germline ends came to 15 bases. CDR3 size: 14 residues. Written as DNA, the CDR3 is TGCAGCGCCGCTTTTGTTGTACCCTACAATGAGCAGTTCTTC. Protein product: CSAAFVVPYNEQFF.

The V gene is TRBV5-1, the J gene TRBJ2-1, with TRBD2 matching 12 bases. This CDR3 region has 14 residues. Germline CDR1 and CDR2: SGHRS and YFSETQ. V shed 4 bases, J shed 7 bases, and the junction held 3 bases outside the gene matches. CDR3 in DNA: TGCGCCAGCAGCGCTACTAGCGGGAGGAATGAGCAGTTCTTC. Residues: CASSATSGRNEQFF. The full variable domain, its missing parts supplied by reference TRBV5-1 and TRBJ2-1, is KAGVTQTPRYLIKTRGQQVTLSCSPISGHRSVSWYQQTPGQGLQFLFEYFSETQRNKGNFPGRFSGRQFSNSRSEMNVSTLELGDSALYLCASSATSGRNEQFFGPGTRLTVL.

The genes are TRBV7-9 and TRBJ2-5, with D uncertain. The CDR3 extends over 13 amino acids. CDR1 is SEHNR and CDR2 is FQNEAQ in the germline V gene (reference sequence). V shed 6 bases and J shed 5 bases, with 13 bases lying between them. The CDR3 region has the DNA TGTGCCAGCAGTTCCGATTCCAAGGAGACCCAGTACTTC. Residues: CASSSDSKETQYF.

The chain carries TRBV29-1 and TRBJ2-1, with a tentative D call TRBD2 (7 bases). This CDR3 has 12 amino acids. V lost 7 bases, J lost 9 bases, and 16 bases lay in between. The V gene's germline CDR1 is SQVTM and CDR2 ANQGSEA. The CDR3 spells CSADRLAGEQFF. The CDR3 DNA sequence: TGCAGCGCCGACAGGTTAGCGGGTGAGCAGTTCTTC.

The rearrangement joins TRBV27 to TRBJ2-5; weak D call: TRBD2 (6 bases). The V and J ends lost 4 bases and 6 bases respectively, with 18 bases between them. This CDR3 has 15 amino acids. The germline V gene encodes CDR1 MNHEY and CDR2 SMNVEV (reference sequence). This CDR3 reads CASSSPSGDGKTQYF. The CDR3 coding sequence is TGTGCCAGCAGTTCGCCCTCGGGAGATGGCAAGACCCAGTACTTC.

The chain uses TRBV5-1 and TRBJ1-1, with D possibly matching TRBD1 (6 bases). CDR3 size: 13 residues. The germline V gene encodes CDR1 SGHRS and CDR2 YFSETQ. Trimming stripped 5 bases from V and 1 base from J, with 9 bases between. This CDR3 reads CASRPTGNTEAFF. The CDR3 DNA reads as TGCGCCAGCAGGCCGACAGGGAACACTGAAGCTTTCTTT.

The rearrangement links TRBV5-1 to TRBJ1-1; TRBD1 agrees at 8 bases. The CDR3 runs 11 residues. V lost 4 bases to trimming and J lost 8 bases; unmatched junction nucleotides: 1. Germline lookup yields CDR1 SGHRS and CDR2 YFSETQ. CDR3 amino acids: CASSRDREAFF. The CDR3 bases are TGCGCCAGCAGCCGGGACAGGGAAGCTTTCTTT.

The gene calls are TRBV18 and TRBJ2-6; D is uncertain. The CDR3 consists of 16 residues. Germline V lookup: CDR1 KGHSH, CDR2 LQKENI. Deletions cut 1 base from V and 2 bases from J, with 9 bases between. The CDR3, as DNA: TGTGCCAGCTCACCACTATCTATGGCTGGGGCCAACGTCCTGACTTTC. Amino acid sequence: CASSPLSMAGANVLTF.

Only one count was recorded for this clone. The gene calls are TRBV7-9 and TRBJ1-3, with D possibly being TRBD1 (5 bases). The germline V gene has CDR1 SEHNR and CDR2 FQNEAQ (reference sequence). The V end lost 4 bases, the J end lost 4 bases, and 17 bases lay between the germline ends. The CDR3 contains 16 residues. CDR3 residues: CASSWRTTASGNTIYF. The CDR3, as DNA: TGTGCCAGCAGCTGGCGGACAACGGCTTCCGGAAACACCATATATTTT.

This chain joins TRBV28 and TRBJ2-7; the match to TRBD2 covers 10 bases. The CDR3 is 17 amino acids. CDR1 is MDHEN, CDR2 SYDVKM, per germline. V trimming: 1 base; J trimming: 2 bases; junction bases outside the gene matches: 8. In nucleotides, the CDR3 is TGTGCCAGCAGTTTATTAAAGGGGACTAGCGCTACCTACGAGCAGTACTTC. This encodes CASSLLKGTSATYEQYF.

The CDR3 sequence is CASSMGVVPNEKLFF. CDR3 coding DNA: TGTGCCAGCAGCATGGGGGTCGTGCCGAATGAAAAACTGTTTTTT. This sequence joins TRBV7-9 and TRBJ1-4, with D perhaps matching TRBD1 (5 bases). The CDR3 contains 15 residues. From germline, CDR1 is SEHNR and CDR2 FQNEAQ (reference sequence). V dropped 5 bases and J dropped 5 bases, with 15 bases sitting between them.

This chain links TRBV15 with TRBJ2-1, with 9 bases aligning to TRBD1. V was clipped by 0 bases and J by 9 bases; unmatched bases: 6. This CDR3 has 15 residues. Looked up from germline, CDR1 is LNHNV and CDR2 is YYDKDF (reference sequence). The CDR3 bases are TGTGCCACCAGCAGAGAAGGGACAGGGAAAAGTGAGCAGTTCTTC. Protein product: CATSREGTGKSEQFF.

On this clone itself: Other DNA sequences in this sample translate to the same CDR3. The chain links TRBV18 to TRBJ2-4; no firm D call. Germline V gene data show CDR1 as KGHSH and CDR2 as LQKENI. The CDR3 totals 16 residues. V dropped 1 base and J dropped 3 bases, with 13 bases sitting between them. The chain's CDR3 is CASSPRDRVGKNIQYF. The CDR3 DNA reads as TGTGCCAGCTCACCACGTGATCGGGTTGGCAAAAACATTCAGTACTTC.

The chain joins TRBV7-9 to TRBJ2-1, with 10 bases identical to TRBD1. The CDR3 consists of 13 residues. Looked up from germline, CDR1 is SEHNR and CDR2 is FQNEAQ (reference sequence). Trimming at V came to 9 bases and at J to 8 bases, leaving 7 bases not matched to a gene. In DNA, the CDR3 is TGTGCCAGGGGGACAGGGGCGGTGGATGAGCAGTTCTTC. It yields the protein CARGTGAVDEQFF.

The chain is built from TRBV19 and TRBJ1-1; D remains ambiguous. The CDR3 has 13 amino acids. V was trimmed by 11 bases and J by 2 bases, leaving 15 bases between them. In germline, CDR1 is LNHDA, CDR2 SQIVND (reference sequence). The CDR3 is CAGSPGSNTEAFF. CDR3 DNA sequence: TGTGCCGGATCCCCGGGTAGTAACACTGAAGCTTTCTTT.

V is TRBV29-1 and J is TRBJ2-1; 12 nucleotides agree with TRBD2. Germline V gene data show CDR1 as SQVTM and CDR2 as ANQGSEA. With V trimmed by 5 bases and J by 0 bases, 8 bases remained unmatched. The CDR3 has 17 amino acids. CDR3 sequence reads: CSVKTSGSLGSYNEQFF. As DNA, the CDR3 is TGCAGCGTTAAGACTAGCGGGAGTCTAGGCTCCTACAATGAGCAGTTCTTC.